The 25 T cell receptor beta chains below were found in one sample sequenced in a study of molecular identifiers for immune sequencing clone quantification. MiXCR, run by TCRdb on the PCR reads, gives a single entry per CDR3 protein. The table records under 350,000 distinct CDR3 sequences, roughly 24% of them present only once. Sequenced: naive CD8+ T cells from blood, with Jurkat cell RNA spiked in. Subset specified: FACS-sorted CD8+CD4-CCR7+CD45RA+ naive T cells. These receptors were collected from a human donor in good health. Some libraries in this study had Jurkat cell RNA spiked in.

The chain carries TRBV3-1 and TRBJ1-5, with a weak D call TRBD1 (6 bases). CDR3 length: 15 residues. Germline V gives CDR1 LGHDT, CDR2 YNNKEL (reference sequence). Trimming took 2 bases from V and 11 from J, leaving 19 bases between them. The DNA for the CDR3 is TGTGCCAGCAGCCAATCCCCACAGGGAGGCCAGTCCCAGCATTTT. It translates to CASSQSPQGGQSQHF.

The chain joins TRBV7-8 to TRBJ1-6, with TRBD1 identical over 7 bases. Germline CDR1 SGHVS, CDR2 FQNEAQ. The ends lost 6 bases at V and 10 bases at J; junction bases unmatched: 9. The CDR3 spans 14 residues. Written as DNA, the CDR3 is TGTGCCAGCAGTTTGACAGGGTTAGTATCACCCCTCCACTTT. Residues: CASSLTGLVSPLHF.

This chain connects TRBV28 to TRBJ2-1; TRBD2 agrees at 15 bases. In germline, CDR1 is MDHEN, CDR2 SYDVKM. Unmatched junction bases numbered 9, after V lost 5 bases and J lost 10 bases. This CDR3 spans 16 amino acids. The CDR3 DNA reads as TGTGCCAGCAGTGACCCGGGACTAGCGGGAGGCGCGGAGCAGTTCTTC. Translating it yields CASSDPGLAGGAEQFF.

This clonotype has only a few counts. The chain couples TRBV4-3 to TRBJ2-7; D possibly corresponds to TRBD2 (6 bases). The CDR3 extends over 13 amino acids. Germline CDR1 is LGHNA and CDR2 is YSLEER. Between the trimmed V and J ends, which lost 2 bases and 5 bases, there was a span of 10 bases. CDR3 coding DNA: TGCGCCAGCAGCCAAACTAGCTTTCACGAGCAGTACTTC. Its translation: CASSQTSFHEQYF.

The J gene is TRBJ2-3, the V gene TRBV4-3; D might be TRBD1 (5 bases). Trimming left V 9 bases short and J 0 bases short, with 10 bases between. The CDR3 spans 13 residues. CDR1 is LGHNA, CDR2 YSLEER, per germline. For the CDR3, the DNA is TGCGCCAGTAGCAGGGAAAGCACAGATACGCAGTATTTT. Its translation is CASSRESTDTQYF.

This clonotype was seen many times. The chain couples TRBV7-9 to TRBJ2-1; a possible D gene is TRBD2 (5 bases). This CDR3 region has 14 residues. The germline gives CDR1 SEHNR, CDR2 FQNEAQ (reference sequence). The V and J ends lost 5 bases and 3 bases respectively, with 11 bases between them. The CDR3 loop reads CASSLSGIYNEQFF. The CDR3 nucleotides read TGTGCCAGCAGCCTGTCGGGAATCTACAATGAGCAGTTCTTC.

The chain couples TRBV11-2 to TRBJ2-7, with D unresolved. V was pared by 5 bases and J by 6 bases, with 8 bases between. CDR1 and CDR2 (germline): SGHAT, FQNNGV. The CDR3 length is 11 residues. CDR3 residues: CASSQVAEQYF. The CDR3 bases are TGTGCCAGCAGCCAGGTTGCCGAGCAGTACTTC.

This clonotype was detected ten times or more. CDR3 amino acids: CASSGGGLNTEAFF. Here the CDR3 DNA reads TGTGCCAGCAGTGGAGGGGGCTTGAACACTGAAGCTTTCTTT. This chain joins TRBV12-3 or TRBV12-4 and TRBJ1-1; TRBD1 aligns across 7 bases. The CDR3 consists of 14 residues. The ends lost 5 bases at V and 0 bases at J; junction bases unmatched: 3.

V is TRBV20-1 and J is TRBJ2-3; 10 nucleotides match TRBD1. CDR1 and CDR2 from the germline V gene are DFQATT and SNEGSKA (reference sequence). The CDR3 extends over 16 amino acids. The V segment lost 4 bases and the J segment 3 bases; nucleotides outside the gene matches: 10. DNA of the CDR3: TGCAGTGCTAAACCGGGCCGGGGACAGGGGACAGATACGCAGTATTTT. Its protein is CSAKPGRGQGTDTQYF.

A few counts support this clonotype. The CDR3 DNA is TGCAGTGCCTTACAGGGTCACGGCACTGAAGCTTTCTTT. Translated, it gives CSALQGHGTEAFF. The chain uses TRBV20-1 and TRBJ1-1; maybe TRBD1 (6 bases). The V and J ends lost 6 bases and 4 bases respectively, with 15 bases between them. CDR1 is DFQATT and CDR2 is SNEGSKA in the germline V gene (reference sequence). The CDR3 extends over 13 amino acids.

In its sample, this clonotype was seen many times. The chain has TRBV6-5 and TRBJ1-2; TRBD1 aligns across 10 bases. CDR1 and CDR2 from the germline V gene are MNHEY and SVGAGI. Trimming at V came to 2 bases and at J to 0 bases, leaving 6 bases not matched to a gene. CDR3 length: 17 residues. The CDR3 DNA sequence: TGTGCCAGCAGTTACCGGGACAGGGGAAGCCCTAACTATGGCTACACCTTC. The encoded protein is CASSYRDRGSPNYGYTF.

The CDR3 loop is CASSLREQVTEAFF. CDR3 sequence (DNA): TGTGCCAGCAGTTTGAGGGAGCAGGTCACTGAAGCTTTCTTT. The chain uses TRBV27 and TRBJ1-1; D is unresolved. This CDR3 is 14 amino acids long. Germline lookup yields CDR1 MNHEY and CDR2 SMNVEV (reference sequence). The V gene lost 3 bases and the J gene lost 4 bases, with 12 bases spanning the gap.

The chain couples TRBV6-2 or TRBV6-3 to TRBJ2-7; 9 bases match TRBD1. CDR3 size: 14 residues. The ends lost 4 bases at V and 5 bases at J; junction bases unmatched: 6. Germline CDR1 MNHEY, CDR2 SVGEGT. This CDR3 reads CASSSLQGAHEQYF. The CDR3 coding sequence is TGTGCCAGCAGTTCGCTACAGGGGGCCCACGAGCAGTACTTC.

In this sample, this clonotype turned up many times. V gene TRBV4-3 combines with J gene TRBJ2-7, with D tentatively TRBD1 (5 bases). Germline values: CDR1 LGHNA, CDR2 YSLEER. V was pared by 0 bases and J by 4 bases, with 10 bases between. This CDR3 has 14 residues. CDR3 sequence: CASSQDWAGYEQYF. In nucleotides, the CDR3 is TGCGCCAGCAGCCAAGATTGGGCAGGGTACGAGCAGTACTTC.

This clonotype was seen repeatedly, ten times or more. The chain combines TRBV4-1 with TRBJ1-1, with a tentative D call TRBD1 (5 bases). CDR1 MGHRA and CDR2 YSYEKL come from the germline V gene. The CDR3 totals 13 residues. V was pared by 3 bases and J by 6 bases, with 11 bases between. The CDR3 here is CASSHTGGAEAFF. The CDR3, as DNA: TGCGCCAGCAGCCACACCGGGGGGGCTGAAGCTTTCTTT.

About this clonotype itself: This may be a read error: a much more frequent sequence differs by one nucleotide. The rearrangement uses TRBV5-1 and TRBJ2-7, with 7 bases lining up with TRBD1. Germline V gene sequence: CDR1 SGHRS, CDR2 YFSETQ. The V gene end was trimmed by 4 bases and the J gene end by 0 bases; junction bases not matched to a gene: 7. This CDR3 region has 15 residues. The CDR3 DNA follows: TGCGCCAGCAGCCCTCCGGGACAGCCCTCCTACGAGCAGTACTTC. It yields the protein CASSPPGQPSYEQYF. Drawing the rest from reference TRBV5-1 and TRBJ2-7, the complete variable domain is KAGVTQTPRYLIKTRGQQVTLSCSPISGHRSVSWYQQTPGQGLQFLFEYFSETQRNKGNFPGRFSGRQFSNSRSEMNVSTLELGDSALYLCASSPPGQPSYEQYFGPGTRLTVT.

There are a few counts of this clonotype. The chain employs TRBV6-1 and TRBJ2-1, with D maybe TRBD2 (6 bases). Trimming pared 7 bases from V and 1 base from J, leaving 17 bases between. The V gene's germline CDR1 is MNHNS and CDR2 SASEGT. This CDR3 spans 16 amino acids. CDR3 sequence: CASTSTPGGSYNEQFF. Here the CDR3 DNA reads TGTGCCAGCACCTCAACGCCCGGGGGTTCCTACAATGAGCAGTTCTTC.

The V call is TRBV6-2 or TRBV6-3, the J call TRBJ1-1; TRBD1 might be the D (5 bases). The V and J ends lost 4 bases and 4 bases respectively, with 19 bases between them. Germline values: CDR1 MNHEY, CDR2 SVGEGT. The CDR3 is 16 amino acids. Here the CDR3 reads CASSFPPPGGGTEAFF. CDR3 coding DNA: TGTGCCAGCAGTTTCCCCCCCCCTGGGGGAGGCACTGAAGCTTTCTTT.

This clonotype was picked up a small number of times. The rearrangement links TRBV3-1 to TRBJ2-3; no firm D call. Germline CDR1 and CDR2: LGHDT and YNNKEL (reference sequence). This CDR3 has 13 residues. V was trimmed by 5 bases and J by 4 bases, leaving 10 bases between them. This CDR3 is CASSYEGPDTQYF. CDR3 nucleotides: TGTGCCAGCAGCTACGAAGGCCCAGATACGCAGTATTTT.

This clonotype was counted ten times or more. This rearrangement joins TRBV4-1 to TRBJ2-3, with D possibly matching TRBD1 (5 bases). Trimming removed 5 bases from V and 8 bases from J, with 14 bases in between. Germline CDR1 reads MGHRA; CDR2 reads YSYEKL. This CDR3 has 13 residues. The CDR3: CASSYTVQGTQYF. In DNA, the CDR3 is TGCGCCAGCAGCTATACGGTGCAGGGTACGCAGTATTTT.

The chain combines TRBV20-1 with TRBJ2-2; D uncertain. The germline gives CDR1 DFQATT, CDR2 SNEGSKA (reference sequence). This CDR3 has 13 amino acids. The V and J ends lost 3 bases and 1 base respectively, with 6 bases between them. The CDR3 region is CSASLGNTGELFF. CDR3 nucleotides: TGCAGTGCTAGCTTGGGGAACACCGGGGAGCTGTTTTTT.

In regard to this clonotype: A much larger clone lies one base from this, so it may be a read error. The chain couples TRBV7-6 to TRBJ2-2; no definite D call. Trimming stripped 5 bases from V and 4 bases from J, with 8 bases between. Germline V CDR1 and CDR2: SGHVS, FNYEAQ. The CDR3 consists of 13 residues. CDR3 amino acids: CASSPVSTGELFF. The DNA for the CDR3 is TGTGCCAGCAGCCCAGTCAGCACCGGGGAGCTGTTTTTT. The full variable domain, rest sourced from reference TRBV7-6 and TRBJ2-2, is GAGVSQSPRYKVTKRGQDVALRCDPISGHVSLYWYRQALGQGPEFLTYFNYEAQQDKSGLPNDRFSAERPEGSISTLTIQRTEQRDSAMYRCASSPVSTGELFFGEGSRLTVL.

The chain carries TRBV29-1 and TRBJ1-2, with 9 bases lining up with TRBD1. Germline V gene lookup returns CDR1 SQVTM and CDR2 ANQGSEA. This CDR3 has 13 amino acids. The trim removed 7 bases at V and 6 bases at J, leaving 9 bases unmatched. CDR3 DNA sequence: TGCAGCGGAGCCGGGACAGGGATGGATGGCTACACCTTC. It yields the protein CSGAGTGMDGYTF.

About this clonotype itself: This CDR3 fails to terminate in the conserved phenylalanine or tryptophan, so it likely reflects a read error. The chain joins TRBV19 to TRBJ2-3; 11 nucleotides line up with TRBD2. Germline V lookup: CDR1 LNHDA, CDR2 SQIVND (reference sequence). This CDR3 comprises 15 residues. Unmatched junction bases numbered 6, after V lost 6 bases and J lost 4 bases. The CDR3 coding sequence is TGTGCCAGTAGCTCACTAGCGGGAGTGGCAGATACGCAGTATTTA. It is translated as CASSSLAGVADTQYL.

This clonotype came up many times. This rearrangement joins TRBV7-9 to TRBJ2-3, with unresolved D. With 1 base removed from V and 0 bases from J, the gap between germline ends came to 11 bases. The CDR3 loop spans 16 amino acids. Germline CDR1 reads SEHNR; CDR2 reads FQNEAQ (reference sequence). The CDR3 is CASSLGPGPSTDTQYF. Written as DNA, the CDR3 is TGTGCCAGCAGCTTAGGTCCAGGTCCTAGCACAGATACGCAGTATTTT.